Below are 7 T cell receptor beta chains sequenced from a single sample in a study of cytomegalovirus exposure and HLA in healthy donors. PCR was performed using 60 Vbeta and 13 Jbeta primers. Data came from immunoSEQ multiplex PCR; TCRdb stores just in-frame clones and leaves some out. The data hold roughly 130,000 clones, with over 60% observed a single time. Material for sequencing was PBMCs. The receptors stem from a man aged 18 to 35 in good health and CMV-seronegative.

The chain is built from TRBV9 and TRBJ1-1, with 7 bases fitting TRBD1. Germline CDR1 and CDR2: SGDLS and YYNGEE. V gave up 7 bases and J gave up 1 base; unmatched junction bases: 10. This CDR3 comprises 15 residues. CDR3: CASRPPGTANTEAFF. The DNA for the CDR3 is TGTGCCAGCCGCCCCCCCGGGACAGCGAACACTGAAGCTTTCTTT.

The chain is built from TRBV5-5 and TRBJ2-1; 11 positions agree with TRBD1. Germline values: CDR1 SGHKS, CDR2 YYEKEE (reference sequence). V trimming: 6 bases; J trimming: 7 bases; junction bases outside the gene matches: 18. The CDR3 is 18 amino acids. The chain's CDR3 is CASTTPRTGGRSANEQFF. CDR3 coding DNA: TGTGCCAGCACCACCCCGAGGACAGGGGGCCGTTCGGCTAATGAGCAGTTCTTC.

In this sample, this clone turned up a few times. V gene TRBV7-3 combines with J gene TRBJ2-1; 12 nucleotides line up with TRBD1. The CDR3 extends over 16 amino acids. Per germline, CDR1 SGHTA and CDR2 FQGTGA. V gave up 3 bases and J gave up 12 bases; unmatched junction bases: 12. CDR3 residues: CASSLSGTGGVRVQFF. CDR3 DNA: TGTGCCAGCAGCTTGTCCGGGACAGGGGGCGTAAGGGTGCAGTTCTTC.

The V gene is TRBV19, the J gene TRBJ2-1, with D maybe TRBD2 (5 bases). This CDR3 has 16 residues. The V and J ends lost 3 bases and 0 bases respectively, with 12 bases between them. Germline assignment: CDR1 LNHDA and CDR2 SQIVND (reference sequence). As DNA, the CDR3 is TGTGCCAGTAGTATCTTGCGGGCAAGCTCCTACAATGAGCAGTTCTTC. Its protein product is CASSILRASSYNEQFF.

The rearrangement joins TRBV13 to TRBJ1-1; maybe TRBD1 (6 bases). The CDR3 consists of 13 residues. Deletions cut 9 bases from V and 0 bases from J, with 11 bases between. From germline, CDR1 is PRHDT and CDR2 FYEKMQ (reference sequence). DNA for the CDR3: TGTGCCAGTAGCGGGGGCCTGAACACTGAAGCTTTCTTT. It translates to CASSGGLNTEAFF.

The V and J genes are TRBV30 and TRBJ2-4, with D possibly TRBD2 on 5 matching bases. Germline CDR1 reads GTSNPN; CDR2 reads SVGIG (reference sequence). The CDR3 is 13 amino acids. V gave up 0 bases and J gave up 8 bases, with 11 bases separating them. CDR3 sequence: CAWSVRLRDIQYF. The DNA of the CDR3 is TGTGCCTGGAGTGTAAGACTAAGGGACATTCAGTACTTC.

The J gene is TRBJ1-1, the V gene TRBV9; 7 nucleotides agree with TRBD1. The ends lost 3 bases at V and 2 bases at J; junction bases unmatched: 7. CDR1 and CDR2 from the germline V gene are SGDLS and YYNGEE. This CDR3 is 15 amino acids long. The CDR3 here is CASSAGDSLNTEAFF. The CDR3 bases are TGTGCCAGCAGCGCGGGGGACAGTTTAAACACTGAAGCTTTCTTT. The full variable domain, with the rest looked up from reference TRBV9 and TRBJ1-1, is DSGVTQTPKHLITATGQRVTLRCSPRSGDLSVYWYQQSLDQGLQFLIQYYNGEERAKGNILERFSAQQFPDLHSELNLSSLELGDSALYFCASSAGDSLNTEAFFGQGTRLTVV.